This passage covers 21 T cell receptor beta chains from one sample sequenced in a study of blood T cell repertoires in COVID-19. The method was immunoSEQ multiplex PCR; TCRdb's version includes in-frame clones alone and lacks a portion of them. The table includes 150,000 to 200,000 clones, approximately 80% detected once. The sequencing sample was made of peripheral blood. The receptors shown here come from an older man who had recovered from COVID-19.

The rearrangement joins TRBV29-1 to TRBJ2-1, with a weak D call TRBD1 (5 bases). CDR3 size: 12 residues. The ends were cut back, 2 bases at V and 12 bases at J, with 14 bases in the middle. CDR1 and CDR2 from the germline V gene are SQVTM and ANQGSEA. The CDR3 spells CSVEIDSVSQFF. As DNA, the CDR3 is TGCAGCGTTGAAATCGACAGTGTTTCGCAGTTCTTC.

The chain uses TRBV27 and TRBJ2-7; 11 positions match TRBD2. CDR3 length equals 16 residues. The germline gives CDR1 MNHEY, CDR2 SMNVEV (reference sequence). The junction had 7 bases not matched to a gene; V was cut back by 6 bases and J by 0 bases. The CDR3 DNA reads as TGTGCCAGCAGACGAGGGACTAGCGGAGACTCCTACGAGCAGTACTTC. Translated: CASRRGTSGDSYEQYF.

In its sample, this clone was seen a few times. The chain carries TRBV2 and TRBJ2-1; 7 bases align to TRBD2. Looked up from germline, CDR1 is SNHLY and CDR2 is FYNNEI. Unmatched junction bases numbered 5, after V lost 0 bases and J lost 6 bases. The CDR3 loop spans 15 amino acids. For the CDR3, the DNA is TGTGCCAGCAGTGAAGCAGGGCTAGCGGTCAATGAGCAGTTCTTC. This gives the protein CASSEAGLAVNEQFF.

The genes are TRBV6-5 and TRBJ2-7; D perhaps matches TRBD2 (6 bases). The CDR3 spans 15 residues. Germline V CDR1 and CDR2: MNHEY, SVGAGI. With 6 bases removed from V and 0 bases from J, the gap between germline ends came to 15 bases. The CDR3 nucleotides read TGTGCCAGCAGCCCGGGGGTCATGAGCTCCTACGAGCAGTACTTC. It specifies CASSPGVMSSYEQYF.

The DNA for the CDR3 is TGCGCCAGCAGGGACAGGGGGCGAACTGAAGCTTTCTTT. Translating it yields CASRDRGRTEAFF. The chain couples TRBV10-2 to TRBJ1-1; 11 positions match TRBD1. Germline values: CDR1 WSHSY, CDR2 SAAADI. Unmatched junction bases numbered 2, after V lost 6 bases and J lost 5 bases. The CDR3 runs to 13 residues.

The chain combines TRBV2 with TRBJ1-1, with D tentatively TRBD1 (5 bases). This CDR3 comprises 14 residues. Germline V gene data show CDR1 as SNHLY and CDR2 as FYNNEI. The V gene lost 0 bases and the J gene lost 5 bases, with 10 bases spanning the gap. CDR3 sequence reads: CASSEAGVVTEAFF. DNA for the CDR3: TGTGCCAGCAGTGAAGCAGGGGTTGTTACTGAAGCTTTCTTT.

The J gene is TRBJ1-4, the V gene TRBV18; D remains ambiguous. Germline CDR1 is KGHSH and CDR2 is LQKENI. The CDR3 consists of 13 residues. Trimming cost V 4 bases and J 5 bases, with 8 bases left between them. The CDR3 region has the DNA TGTGCCAGCTCACACGGGAGGAATGAAAAACTGTTTTTT. Translating gives CASSHGRNEKLFF.

The V call is TRBV19, the J call TRBJ2-4; 7 bases align to TRBD2. The ends lost 5 bases at V and 8 bases at J; junction bases unmatched: 6. Germline V gene data show CDR1 as LNHDA and CDR2 as SQIVND (reference sequence). The CDR3 has 13 residues. CDR3 nucleotides: TGTGCCAGTAGTCTCGAAACTAGCGACATTCAGTACTTC. Translating gives CASSLETSDIQYF.

This clone was counted a few times. The rearrangement joins TRBV6-5 to TRBJ1-1; 10 nucleotides agree with TRBD1. The CDR3 contains 14 residues. The V and J ends lost 5 bases and 3 bases, in that order; junction bases with no gene match: 3. The germline gives CDR1 MNHEY, CDR2 SVGAGI. This CDR3 is CASSTGTGDTEAFF. The CDR3 nucleotides read TGTGCCAGCAGTACTGGGACAGGGGACACTGAAGCTTTCTTT.

The chain carries TRBV7-2 and TRBJ2-5; D is undetermined. Germline CDR1 is SGHTA and CDR2 is FQGNSA. The CDR3 length is 13 residues. Trimming stripped 1 base from V and 3 bases from J, with 6 bases between. CDR3 sequence reads: CASSLGHEETQYF. CDR3 DNA sequence: TGTGCCAGCAGCTTAGGACACGAAGAGACCCAGTACTTC.

The chain links TRBV3-1 (or the pseudogene TRBV3-2) to TRBJ1-1; D is unresolved. V was cut by 4 bases and J by 1 base, with 7 bases left in between. CDR1 and CDR2 from the germline V gene are LGHDT and YNNKEL (reference sequence). The CDR3 has 13 amino acids. CDR3 bases: TGTGCCAGCAGCCCAAACACGAACACTGAAGCTTTCTTT. Translation: CASSPNTNTEAFF.

The V and J genes are TRBV25-1 and TRBJ2-2; D call uncertain. Germline V CDR1 and CDR2: MGHDK, SYGVNS. The ends were cut back, 5 bases at V and 0 bases at J, with 7 bases in the middle. CDR3 length: 14 residues. The CDR3 is CASSSHTNTGELFF. The CDR3 region has the DNA TGTGCCAGCAGTAGCCATACGAACACCGGGGAGCTGTTTTTT.

V usage is TRBV3-1 (or the pseudogene TRBV3-2) and J usage is TRBJ1-1; maybe TRBD1 (5 bases). Germline CDR1 and CDR2: LGHDT and YNNKEL (reference sequence). Trimming removed 4 bases at V and 4 bases at J, with 19 bases between. CDR3 size: 16 residues. DNA for the CDR3: TGTGCCAGCAGCCCCCGGGGGTGGGGAGGAGGCACTGAAGCTTTCTTT. This codes for CASSPRGWGGGTEAFF.

V is TRBV5-8 and J is TRBJ1-5; 10 bases fit TRBD1. J was trimmed by 4 bases and V by 5 bases; bases with no gene match: 3. Germline V lookup: CDR1 SGHTS, CDR2 YDEGEE. This CDR3 is built from 14 residues. The CDR3 nucleotides are TGTGCCAGCAGTCGGACAGGGGGAAATCAGCCCCAGCATTTT. Translation: CASSRTGGNQPQHF.

The chain recombines TRBV15 with TRBJ2-7; D is ambiguous. Germline V gene lookup returns CDR1 LNHNV and CDR2 YYDKDF (reference sequence). V was trimmed by 3 bases and J by 2 bases, leaving 5 bases between them. The CDR3 runs 12 residues. The CDR3 region is CATSRSTYEQYF. Written as DNA, the CDR3 is TGTGCCACCAGCAGGTCAACCTACGAGCAGTACTTC.

The chain carries TRBV5-1 and TRBJ2-6; 10 positions agree with TRBD1. The CDR3 is made up of 13 amino acids. CDR1 is SGHRS and CDR2 is YFSETQ in the germline V gene. Trimming cost V 7 bases and J 11 bases; bases outside gene matches: 6. The CDR3 bases are TGCGCCAGCGCGACCGGGACAGGGGACGTCCTGACTTTC. Protein: CASATGTGDVLTF. Drawing the rest from reference TRBV5-1 and TRBJ2-6, the complete variable domain is KAGVTQTPRYLIKTRGQQVTLSCSPISGHRSVSWYQQTPGQGLQFLFEYFSETQRNKGNFPGRFSGRQFSNSRSEMNVSTLELGDSALYLCASATGTGDVLTFGAGSRLTVL.

This clone was counted only a few times. The chain joins TRBV18 to TRBJ2-1; 12 nucleotides match TRBD2. The CDR3 has 14 residues. CDR1 KGHSH and CDR2 LQKENI come from the germline V gene. With 6 bases clipped from V and 7 bases from J, the junction kept 4 bases outside the gene matches. CDR3 nucleotides: TGTGCCAGCTCCCAAGGACTAGCGGGAAATGAGCAGTTCTTC. As protein: CASSQGLAGNEQFF.

The V and J genes are TRBV19 and TRBJ1-5; D perhaps matches TRBD1 (5 bases). Germline CDR1 LNHDA, CDR2 SQIVND (reference sequence). The CDR3 totals 17 residues. Trimming removed 3 bases at V and 0 bases at J, with 15 bases between. CDR3 sequence (DNA): TGTGCCAGTAGTATGGCGGCGAGGGGAGGTAGCAATCAGCCCCAGCATTTT. Translation: CASSMAARGGSNQPQHF.

The chain carries TRBV19 and TRBJ1-5; 8 bases map to TRBD1. J lost 3 bases, V lost 3 bases, and 7 bases had no gene match. CDR1 and CDR2 (germline): LNHDA, SQIVND (reference sequence). This CDR3 has 16 amino acids. CDR3 in amino acids: CASSILPTGDNQPQHF. CDR3 nucleotides: TGTGCCAGTAGTATCCTACCGACAGGGGACAATCAGCCCCAGCATTTT.

The chain has TRBV18 and TRBJ1-1, with D unresolved. The CDR3 is 11 amino acids. CDR1 is KGHSH and CDR2 is LQKENI in the germline V gene. Trimming took off 8 bases at V and 4 bases at J, with 8 bases between the two ends. The CDR3, as DNA: TGTGCCAGCACGTTGAGCACTGAAGCTTTCTTT. This translates into CASTLSTEAFF.

CDR3 sequence reads: CASGLWNTQYF. The CDR3 DNA follows: TGTGCCAGCGGGCTTTGGAATACGCAGTATTTT. This chain connects TRBV25-1 to TRBJ2-3; no firm D call. The CDR3 runs 11 residues. Trimming left V 8 bases short and J 7 bases short, with 10 bases between. The germline V gene encodes CDR1 MGHDK and CDR2 SYGVNS.